These T cell receptor beta chains were read from a single sample in a study of T cell changes during pregnancy in multiple sclerosis. Profiling relied on immunoSEQ multiplex PCR, and the TCRdb table lists in-frame clones only, not all of them. This sample has under 30,000 clones; 89% occur once, and the top ten carry about 6.3%. This specimen consisted of CD8+ T cells from peripheral blood mononuclear cells, obtained after pregnancy. All receptors come from a female donor with multiple sclerosis, enrolled in a pregnancy study. Each CDR3 is given with its conserved first and last residue. The D gene is left open where the match is weak. The size entry is marked missing in some rows and otherwise reads once, few, many or a size class.

CASSPPWASGANVLTF TGTGCCAGCAGCCCCCCCTGGGCCTCTGGGGCCAACGTCCTGACTTTC TRBJ2-6 TRBV7-9 NA NA
CASRHTGQETYEQYF TGTGCCAGCAGACATACGGGACAGGAGACCTACGAGCAGTACTTC TRBJ2-7 TRBV28 NA TRBD1
CAISEMVAGGEDTQYF TGTGCCATCAGTGAGATGGTAGCGGGAGGTGAAGATACGCAGTATTTT TRBJ2-3 TRBV10-3 NA TRBD2
CASSQGQGYNEQFF TGTGCCAGCAGCCAGGGACAGGGCTACAATGAGCAGTTCTTC TRBJ2-1 TRBV5-4 NA TRBD1
CETSGSTDTQYF TGTGAGACTAGCGGGAGCACAGATACGCAGTATTTT TRBJ2-3 TRBV7-9 NA TRBD2
CASSYDRATWYTEAFF TGTGCCAGCAGTTACGACAGGGCGACGTGGTACACTGAAGCTTTCTTT TRBJ1-1 TRBV6-5 NA TRBD1
CASSKWTGRDTEAFF TGTGCCAGCAGTAAATGGACAGGGAGGGACACTGAAGCTTTCTTT TRBJ1-1 TRBV27 NA TRBD1
CASSEPGFDTEAFF TGTGCCAGCAGTGAGCCGGGTTTCGACACTGAAGCTTTCTTT TRBJ1-1 TRBV25-1 NA NA
CASSDAGLEF TGTGCCAGCAGTGACGCAGGGCTGGAGTTC TRBJ2-7 TRBV2 NA NA
CASSQDGTGTYNEQFF TGTGCCAGCAGCCAAGATGGGACTGGGACCTACAATGAGCAGTTCTTC TRBJ2-1 TRBV4-2 large NA
CASSPGQGGSYEQYF TGTGCCAGCAGTCCAGGACAGGGGGGGTCCTACGAGCAGTACTTC TRBJ2-7 TRBV27 NA TRBD1
CASSPNLVGQNNYGYTF TGTGCCAGCAGCCCCAACCTCGTGGGGCAAAATAACTATGGCTACACCTTC TRBJ1-2 TRBV7-9 NA NA
CASSFGLAGLEGYYEQYF TGTGCCAGCAGCTTCGGGCTAGCGGGCCTTGAGGGGTATTACGAGCAGTACTTC TRBJ2-7 TRBV11-2 NA TRBD2
CASRGTGSYEQYF TGCGCCAGCCGAGGGACAGGGTCCTACGAGCAGTACTTC TRBJ2-7 TRBV4-1 NA TRBD1
CASSFRREIPETQYF TGTGCCAGCAGTTTCCGGCGGGAGATCCCAGAGACCCAGTACTTC TRBJ2-5 TRBV28 NA TRBD2
CASSLNGQAADTQYF TGTGCCAGCAGCCTAAACGGACAGGCCGCAGATACGCAGTATTTT TRBJ2-3 TRBV6-4 NA TRBD1